One and the same sample provided the 7 T cell receptor beta chains below, sequenced in a study of T cells in Graves' hyperthyroidism and ophthalmopathy. The TCR beta CDR3 regions underwent amplification using RNA transcripts as the source. The HTBI primer set drove a first-round RT-PCR of the TCR CDR3. TCRdb re-analysed the multiplex PCR reads in MiXCR, keeping a single row per CDR3 protein. The data show about 610,000 distinct CDR3 sequences, under 15% seen once. Sequenced material: blood. The receptors derive from a woman between 40 and 55 years old with Graves' ophthalmopathy.

The gene calls are TRBV24-1 and TRBJ2-7; 14 positions match TRBD2. This CDR3 contains 16 residues. The junction had 5 bases not matched to a gene; V was cut back by 3 bases and J by 5 bases. Germline V lookup: CDR1 KGHDR, CDR2 SFDVKD. This CDR3 reads CATSDKGTSGRHEQYF. Here the CDR3 DNA reads TGTGCCACCAGTGATAAAGGGACTAGCGGGAGACACGAGCAGTACTTC.

This clonotype was detected ten times or more. The rearrangement joins TRBV18 to TRBJ2-5; tentatively, D is TRBD1 (5 bases). Per germline, CDR1 KGHSH and CDR2 LQKENI. CDR3 length equals 13 residues. V shed 6 bases and J shed 3 bases, with 11 bases lying between them. The CDR3 DNA follows: TGTGCCAGCTCGTCGACCAGGGAAGAGACCCAGTACTTC. The encoded protein is CASSSTREETQYF.

This clonotype has at least ten counts. The chain couples TRBV2 to TRBJ2-7; D unresolved. The germline V gene has CDR1 SNHLY and CDR2 FYNNEI. Trimming shortened V by 3 bases and J by 5 bases, and 5 bases separated the two germline ends. The CDR3 is 11 residues long. This CDR3 reads CASSDADEQYF. For the CDR3, the DNA is TGTGCCAGCAGTGATGCTGACGAGCAGTACTTC.

At least ten counts were recorded for this clonotype. This chain links TRBV7-6 with TRBJ2-2; D might be TRBD1 or TRBD2, each matching 5 bases. V gave up 3 bases and J gave up 2 bases, with 13 bases separating them. The germline gives CDR1 SGHVS, CDR2 FNYEAQ. The CDR3 is 16 residues long. The DNA for the CDR3 is TGTGCCAGCAGCTTGGGACCGATACAAAACACCGGGGAGCTGTTTTTT. Its translation is CASSLGPIQNTGELFF. The entire variable domain, with the rest obtained from reference TRBV7-6 and TRBJ2-2, is as follows: GAGVSQSPRYKVTKRGQDVALRCDPISGHVSLYWYRQALGQGPEFLTYFNYEAQQDKSGLPNDRFSAERPEGSISTLTIQRTEQRDSAMYRCASSLGPIQNTGELFFGEGSRLTVL.

This clonotype was detected many times. The chain joins TRBV13 to TRBJ1-4; TRBD1 is a possible D gene (5 bases). The CDR3 runs 14 residues. Per the germline V gene, CDR1 is PRHDT and CDR2 is FYEKMQ (reference sequence). Trimming left V 0 bases short and J 7 bases short, with 9 bases between. CDR3 bases: TGTGCCAGCAGCTTAGGGGACATGGGTGAAAAACTGTTTTTT. Its translation: CASSLGDMGEKLFF.

This clonotype was seen many times. The J gene is TRBJ2-3, the V gene TRBV29-1; D uncertain. There are 13 residues in the CDR3. Trimming cost V 7 bases and J 6 bases, with 17 bases left between them. Germline V gene data show CDR1 as SQVTM and CDR2 as ANQGSEA. CDR3 nucleotide sequence: TGCAGCGGCTCCGGACCCCTCGGCGATACGCAGTATTTT. Protein sequence: CSGSGPLGDTQYF.

This clonotype was counted many times. The chain carries TRBV20-1 and TRBJ2-5; D not certain. Trimming removed 0 bases from V and 1 base from J, with 9 bases in between. CDR3 length: 14 amino acids. From germline, CDR1 is DFQATT and CDR2 SNEGSKA (reference sequence). CDR3 sequence (DNA): TGCAGTGCTAGAGATTGGGCTGTCCAAGAGACCCAGTACTTC. Protein sequence: CSARDWAVQETQYF.